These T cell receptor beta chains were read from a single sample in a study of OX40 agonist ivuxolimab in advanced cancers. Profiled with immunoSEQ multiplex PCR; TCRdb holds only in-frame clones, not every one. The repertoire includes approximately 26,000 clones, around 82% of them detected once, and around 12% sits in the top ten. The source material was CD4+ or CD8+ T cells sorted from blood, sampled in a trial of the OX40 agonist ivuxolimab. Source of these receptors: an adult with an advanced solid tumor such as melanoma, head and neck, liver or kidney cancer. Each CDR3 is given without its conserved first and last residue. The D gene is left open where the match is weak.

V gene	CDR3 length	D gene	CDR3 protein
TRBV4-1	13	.	ASSQDQAAQETQY
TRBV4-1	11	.	ASSQVSTYEQY
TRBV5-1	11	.	ASSLTMNTEAF
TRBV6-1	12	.	ASSEWAGWNEQF
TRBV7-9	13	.	ASSSDWGEYNEQF
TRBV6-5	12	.	ASSTLTGVETQY
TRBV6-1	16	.	ASSDDPLRGVENTEAF
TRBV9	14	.	ASSVEVAAGADTQY
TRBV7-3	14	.	ASSPERVPSGNTIY
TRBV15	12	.	ATSTRETAEKLF
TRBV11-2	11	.	ASSLLTPSEAF
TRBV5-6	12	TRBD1	ASRGTGGSGGYT
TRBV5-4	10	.	ASSIGGTEAF
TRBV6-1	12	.	ASTAYGRYNEQF
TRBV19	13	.	ASSGLGRGPLEQY
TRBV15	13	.	ATSRDLDVSYGYT
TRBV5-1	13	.	ASSTLGEWSYEQY
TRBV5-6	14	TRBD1	ASSHFLRDSDTEAF
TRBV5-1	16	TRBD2	ASSSRNSGLAAPETQY
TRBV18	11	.	ASSPPDRSGYT
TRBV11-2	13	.	ASSLEGRENYEQY
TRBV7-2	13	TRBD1	ASSLMDRATYEQY
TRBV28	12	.	ASMDIPLSYEQY
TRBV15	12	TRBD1	ATRPDRGLSPLH
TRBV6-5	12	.	ASSPPHSRNEQF
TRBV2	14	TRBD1	ASSRPTGASGNTIY
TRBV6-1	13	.	ASRPGRSFNTEAF
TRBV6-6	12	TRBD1	ASSYSGQGEGYT
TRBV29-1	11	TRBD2	SFSGGFYNEQF
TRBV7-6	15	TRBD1	ASSSGTGGRDTYEQY
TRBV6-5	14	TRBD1	ASSYGNPGTGNEQF
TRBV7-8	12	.	ASSLDSRNTEAF
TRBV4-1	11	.	ASSPRDQETQY
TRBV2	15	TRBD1	ASRAGTGISSYNEQF
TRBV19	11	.	ASSMADSYEQY
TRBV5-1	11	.	ASSLVPEEKLF
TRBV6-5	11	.	ASSYSSLYEQY
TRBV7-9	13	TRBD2	ASSFERGVGETQY
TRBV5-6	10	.	ASSWTDTEAF
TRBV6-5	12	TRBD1	ASIPDRGLGEAF
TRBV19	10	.	ASSIGESEQY
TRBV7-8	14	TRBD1	ASSLVDRGLGDTQY
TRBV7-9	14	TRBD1	ASSPLLGQERYGYT
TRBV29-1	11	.	SVAPGGSYEQY
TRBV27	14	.	ASSLKARFSNTEAF
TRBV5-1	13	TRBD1	ASSARQGVNYGYT
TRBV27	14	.	ASTELGTHNTGELF
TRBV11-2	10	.	ASSNVGNEQF
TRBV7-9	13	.	ASSLVQLANYGYT
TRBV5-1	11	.	ASSFRGQGEAF
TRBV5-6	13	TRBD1	ASSRPGQGPDGYT
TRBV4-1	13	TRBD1	ASSPTGENTGELF
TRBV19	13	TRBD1	ASSTEGQPQNIQY